Listed below are T cell receptor beta chains from one sample, sequenced in a study of T cell repertoires in cytomegalovirus infection. Their antigens are not known. TCRdb passed the reads through MiXCR, listing each CDR3 protein once. The sample comprises about 34,000 distinct CDR3 sequences, approximately 52% of which are singletons, and 75% to 95% rests with the top ten. The specimen was CD8+ T cells from cultured PBMCs, collected from culture after CMV antigen stimulation. The receptor set was obtained from a human donor in good health (CMV status not recorded). Some clones in this sample may be carry-over from other donors' samples. Each CDR3 is given with its conserved first and last residue. The order of the fields is J gene, V gene, CDR3 protein.

j_gene: TRBJ1-6
v_gene: TRBV11-2
CDR3aa: CASSRGRTNSPLHF

j_gene: TRBJ2-1
v_gene: TRBV7-3
CDR3aa: CASSLGLAGDNEQFF

j_gene: TRBJ2-3
v_gene: TRBV11-2
CDR3aa: CASSLDPGGTDTQYF

j_gene: TRBJ1-1
v_gene: TRBV7-9
CDR3aa: CASSLSQGGTEAFF

j_gene: TRBJ2-2
v_gene: TRBV20-1
CDR3aa: CSAGGQNTGELFF

j_gene: TRBJ2-5
v_gene: TRBV3-1
CDR3aa: CASSHHGQGGETQYF

j_gene: TRBJ1-5
v_gene: TRBV27
CDR3aa: CASRLYTGAINQPQHF

j_gene: TRBJ2-7
v_gene: TRBV10-3
CDR3aa: CAISENGLADEQYF

j_gene: TRBJ2-3
v_gene: TRBV10-3
CDR3aa: CAIRPLAGGQITSTDTQYF

j_gene: TRBJ2-7
v_gene: TRBV20-1
CDR3aa: CSAREVRRKMAYEQYF

j_gene: TRBJ1-1
v_gene: TRBV5-6
CDR3aa: CASRSRRAMNTEAFF

j_gene: TRBJ2-1
v_gene: TRBV12-3/TRBV12-4
CDR3aa: CASSFNRYSYNEQFF

j_gene: TRBJ2-3
v_gene: TRBV11-2
CDR3aa: CASSPPLDTQYF

j_gene: TRBJ2-2
v_gene: TRBV6-6
CDR3aa: CASSKGSSAGELFF

j_gene: TRBJ1-5
v_gene: TRBV18
CDR3aa: CASSRGVNQPQHF

j_gene: TRBJ1-2
v_gene: TRBV7-8
CDR3aa: CASSLSRGLANYGYTF

j_gene: TRBJ2-7
v_gene: TRBV7-2
CDR3aa: CASSLSQGSYEQYF

j_gene: TRBJ2-5
v_gene: TRBV7-2
CDR3aa: CASSLLGGGETQYF

j_gene: TRBJ1-1
v_gene: TRBV7-6
CDR3aa: CASSPEVKATEAFF

j_gene: TRBJ1-2
v_gene: TRBV5-1
CDR3aa: CASSLAKGTGNYTNYGYTF

j_gene: TRBJ2-7
v_gene: TRBV12-3/TRBV12-4
CDR3aa: CASSFRLSYEQYF

j_gene: TRBJ2-1
v_gene: TRBV11-3
CDR3aa: CASSQRTGKNEQFF

j_gene: TRBJ2-7
v_gene: TRBV10-2
CDR3aa: CASSDLRRMSSYEQYF

j_gene: TRBJ1-5
v_gene: TRBV15
CDR3aa: CATSRGEGSPQHF

j_gene: TRBJ2-3
v_gene: TRBV7-9
CDR3aa: CASSSKTGLAGGHGTQYF